This T cell receptor beta chain was recorded in a study of a mutant IDH1 vaccine in newly diagnosed glioma. The V and J ends lost 0 bases and 8 bases, in that order; junction bases with no gene match: 9. Germline CDR1 reads SGDLS; CDR2 reads YYNGEE. The CDR3 has 16 amino acids. Time point defined: baseline, week 1 (first vaccination visit). The sample's treatment: pre-vaccination baseline after standard-of-care therapy. Libraries were prepared by immunoSEQ multiplex PCR; TCRdb keeps only in-frame clonotypes and omits some of them. Among approximately 92,000 clones listed, around four fifths were seen once.

The origin of this receptor is a woman in her forties or fifties with glioma. Sequences were derived from PBMCs, sampled from a glioma patient treated with radiotherapy, temozolomide or both. The chain joins TRBV9 to TRBJ1-4; 8 bases fit TRBD1. Here the CDR3 DNA reads TGTGCCAGCAGCGTAGCTGCGGGACAGGCGAAGGAAAAACTGTTTTTT. This sequence encodes CASSVAAGQAKEKLFF.